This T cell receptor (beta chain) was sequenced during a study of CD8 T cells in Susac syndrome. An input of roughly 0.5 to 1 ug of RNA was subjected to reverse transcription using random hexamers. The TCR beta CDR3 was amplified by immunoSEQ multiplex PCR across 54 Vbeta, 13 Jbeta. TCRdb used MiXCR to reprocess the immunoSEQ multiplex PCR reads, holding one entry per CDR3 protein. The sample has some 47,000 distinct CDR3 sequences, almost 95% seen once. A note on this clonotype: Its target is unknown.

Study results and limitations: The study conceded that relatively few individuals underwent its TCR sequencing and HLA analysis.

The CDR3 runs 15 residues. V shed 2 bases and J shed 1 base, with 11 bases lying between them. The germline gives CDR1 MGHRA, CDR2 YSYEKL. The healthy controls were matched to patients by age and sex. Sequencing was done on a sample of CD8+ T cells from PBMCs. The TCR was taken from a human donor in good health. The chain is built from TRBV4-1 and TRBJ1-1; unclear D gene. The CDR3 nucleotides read TGCGCCAGCAGCCAAAACCCCGCCGGGAACACTGAAGCTTTCTTT. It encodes CASSQNPAGNTEAFF.